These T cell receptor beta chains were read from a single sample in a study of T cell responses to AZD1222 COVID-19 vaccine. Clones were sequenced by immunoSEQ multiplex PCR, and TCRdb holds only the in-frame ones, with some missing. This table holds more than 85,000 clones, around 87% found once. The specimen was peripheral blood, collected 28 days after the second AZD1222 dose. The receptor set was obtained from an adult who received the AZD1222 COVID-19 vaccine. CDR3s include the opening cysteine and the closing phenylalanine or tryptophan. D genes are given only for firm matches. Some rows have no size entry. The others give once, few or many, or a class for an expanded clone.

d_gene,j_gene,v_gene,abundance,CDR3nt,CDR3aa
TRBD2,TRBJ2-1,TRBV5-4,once,TGTGCCAGCAGCTTGGGAGCGGGGGGGCTTTTAAATGAGCAGTTCTTC,CASSLGAGGLLNEQFF
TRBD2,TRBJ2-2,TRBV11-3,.,TGTGCTAGCAGCTTAGCGGGAGGATTCGGGGAGCTGTTTTTT,CASSLAGGFGELFF
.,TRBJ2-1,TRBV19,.,TGTGCCAGTAGTACCCAAGTGGGTGAGCAGTTCTTC,CASSTQVGEQFF
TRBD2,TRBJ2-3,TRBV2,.,TGTGCCAGCAGCCTAGCGGGACCAGCAGGAGATACGCAGTATTTT,CASSLAGPAGDTQYF
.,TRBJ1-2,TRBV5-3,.,TGTGCCAGAAGCCCGGGCACAGACCGTCTGGGGGACTATGGCTACACCTTC,CARSPGTDRLGDYGYTF
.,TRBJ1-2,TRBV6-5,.,TGTGCCAGCAGTTACACGCAGAACTATGGCTACACCTTC,CASSYTQNYGYTF
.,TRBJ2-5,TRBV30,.,TGTGCCTGGAGTGACGGGGAGACCCAGTACTTC,CAWSDGETQYF
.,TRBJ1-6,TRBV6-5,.,TGTGCCAGCAGTTACGCAGAGGGGCGCGGATATTCACCCCTCCACTTT,CASSYAEGRGYSPLHF
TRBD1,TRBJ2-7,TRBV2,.,TGTGCCAGCAGTTCTCAACTAATCGGGACAGGGGGCGAGCAGTACTTC,CASSSQLIGTGGEQYF
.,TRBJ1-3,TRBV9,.,TGTGCCAGCGGAGGATGGTACTCTGGAAACACCATATATTTT,CASGGWYSGNTIYF
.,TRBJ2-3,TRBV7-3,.,TGTGCCAGCAGCTTAAGTTCGAGGGGAAGAGATGCGCTGTATTTT,CASSLSSRGRDALYF
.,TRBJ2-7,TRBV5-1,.,TGCGCCAGCAGCTCTGACACGCGCCCCTACGAGCAGTACTTC,CASSSDTRPYEQYF
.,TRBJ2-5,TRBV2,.,TGTGCCAGCAGCGTCCCGGGAAGCAAGGGGACCCAGTACTTC,CASSVPGSKGTQYF
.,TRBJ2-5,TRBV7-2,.,TGTGCCAGCAGCTCTCAGGTCCTGGGAGGCCAAGAGACCCAGTACTTC,CASSSQVLGGQETQYF
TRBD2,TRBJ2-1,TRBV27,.,TGTGCCAGCAGTTTATTCAAGGGACTAGCGGGAGAGGGACTGTTCTTC,CASSLFKGLAGEGLFF
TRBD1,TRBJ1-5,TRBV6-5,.,TGTGCCAGCAGTTACAACAGGGGAGATAATCAGCCCCAGCATTTT,CASSYNRGDNQPQHF
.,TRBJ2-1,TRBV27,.,TGTGCCAGCAGTTCCACTTTGAGGGACGAGCAGTTCTTC,CASSSTLRDEQFF
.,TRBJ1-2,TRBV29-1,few,TGCAGCGTTACTAGATGGGGGGCACAGCATGGCTACACCTTC,CSVTRWGAQHGYTF
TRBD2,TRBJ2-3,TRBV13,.,TGTGCCAGCAGCAAACCGGGACTAGCGGAATCAGATACGCAGTATTTT,CASSKPGLAESDTQYF
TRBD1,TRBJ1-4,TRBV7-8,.,TGTGCCAGCAGCTCGCGACCGGGACAGCAAGCAACTAATGAAAAACTGTTTTTT,CASSSRPGQQATNEKLFF
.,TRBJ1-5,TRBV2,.,TGTGCCAGCAGTGAGTTGGGGTATAGCAATCAGCCCCAGCATTTT,CASSELGYSNQPQHF
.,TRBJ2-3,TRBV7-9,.,TGTGCCAGCAGCCCCGACCCAGACCATCTCATGAATACGCAGTATTTT,CASSPDPDHLMNTQYF
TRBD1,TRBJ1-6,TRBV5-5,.,TGTGCCAGCAGCTTAGTCCCGACAGGGTTTAATTCACCCCTCCACTTT,CASSLVPTGFNSPLHF
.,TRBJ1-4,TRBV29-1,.,TGCAGCGCCCGAGTTACGGAAAAACTGTTTTTT,CSARVTEKLFF
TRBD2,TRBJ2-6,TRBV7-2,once,TGTGCCAGCGGGAGGGGCACTGGGGCCAACGTCCTGACTTTC,CASGRGTGANVLTF
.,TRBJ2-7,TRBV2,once,TGTGCCAGCAGTATCCACGAGCAGTACTTC,CASSIHEQYF
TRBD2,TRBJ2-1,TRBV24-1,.,TGTGCCACCAGTGACCCTCCTAGCGGGTACAATGAGCAGTTCTTC,CATSDPPSGYNEQFF
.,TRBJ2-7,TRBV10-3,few,TGTGCCATCAGTGACCCCGATAGCTCCGCCCAACTCGAGCAGTACTTC,CAISDPDSSAQLEQYF
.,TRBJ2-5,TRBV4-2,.,TGTGCCAGCAGCCAAGATCTTGTCAGGCGGGAGACCCAGTACTTC,CASSQDLVRRETQYF
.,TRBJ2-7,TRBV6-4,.,TGTGCCAGCAGTGAAAGGGGGAGGGAGAGCTACGAGCAGTACTTC,CASSERGRESYEQYF
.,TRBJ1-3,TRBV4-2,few,TGTGCCAGCAGCCAAGACAGGATTGGAAACACCATATATTTT,CASSQDRIGNTIYF
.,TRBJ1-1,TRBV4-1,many,TGCGCCAGCAGGGGGACGTTGAAGAACACTGAAGCTTTCTTT,CASRGTLKNTEAFF
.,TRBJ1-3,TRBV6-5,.,TGTGCCAGCAGTCCCTGGAGCCTTGGAAACACCATATATTTT,CASSPWSLGNTIYF
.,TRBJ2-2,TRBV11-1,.,TGTGCCAGCACGTCGAACACCGGGGAGCTGTTTTTT,CASTSNTGELFF
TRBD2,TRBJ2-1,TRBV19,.,TGTGCCAGTAGCCTCTTGGCAGCGGGAGGTATTAATGAGCAGTTCTTC,CASSLLAAGGINEQFF
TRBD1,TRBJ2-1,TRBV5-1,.,TGCGCCAGCAGCTTGGTTCAGGGGGCATACAATGAGCAGTTCTTC,CASSLVQGAYNEQFF
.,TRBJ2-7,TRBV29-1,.,TGCAGCCTTTCTATGGGAATTGGATACGAGCAGTACTTC,CSLSMGIGYEQYF
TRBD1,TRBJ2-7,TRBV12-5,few,TGTGCTAGTGGACCTTCAGGGGGCGAGCAGTACTTC,CASGPSGGEQYF
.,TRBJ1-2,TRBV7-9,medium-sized,TGTGCCAGCAGCTTAGGGGTGGCAGGTTCCTATGGCTACACCTTC,CASSLGVAGSYGYTF
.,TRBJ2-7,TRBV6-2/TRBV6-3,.,TGTGCCAGCAGTTACGGGTGGCAGAACTACGAGCAGTACTTC,CASSYGWQNYEQYF
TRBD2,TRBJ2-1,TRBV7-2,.,TGTGCCAGCAGCTTAGAGGGACTAGCGGGGTACAATGAGCAGTTCTTC,CASSLEGLAGYNEQFF
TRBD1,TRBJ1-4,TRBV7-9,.,TGTGCCAGCAGCTCCTTCCGGGACAGTAATGAAAAACTGTTTTTT,CASSSFRDSNEKLFF
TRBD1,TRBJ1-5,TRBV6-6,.,TGTGCCAGCAGTTACGAAAGGGGGCACCAGCCCCAGCATTTT,CASSYERGHQPQHF
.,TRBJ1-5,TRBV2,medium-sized,TGTGCCAGCAGTGCAGGGTGGCCCCAGCATTTT,CASSAGWPQHF
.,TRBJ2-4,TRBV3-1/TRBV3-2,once,TGTGCCAGCAGCCCAGGTACAGGGTTGGCCAAAAACATTCAGTACTTC,CASSPGTGLAKNIQYF
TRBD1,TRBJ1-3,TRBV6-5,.,TGTGCCAGCAGTTACTCAGACAGGGCCGGAAACACCATATATTTT,CASSYSDRAGNTIYF
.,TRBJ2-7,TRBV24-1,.,TGTGCCACCAGTGATCATCGGGGGATAAACGAGCAGTACTTC,CATSDHRGINEQYF
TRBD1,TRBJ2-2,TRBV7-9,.,TGTGCCAGCAGCTTCAGACAGGGCCAGGGAACGAACACCGGGGAGCTGTTTTTT,CASSFRQGQGTNTGELFF
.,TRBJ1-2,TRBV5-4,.,TGTGCCAGCAGCTTGGGGGGCAGTTCCGTCTATGGCTACACCTTC,CASSLGGSSVYGYTF
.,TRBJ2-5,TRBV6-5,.,TGTGCCAGCACGCGCAGGGGAACGCAGACCCAGTACTTC,CASTRRGTQTQYF
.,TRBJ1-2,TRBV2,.,TGTGCCAGCAGTGACACAGGGCTCTATGGCTACACCTTC,CASSDTGLYGYTF
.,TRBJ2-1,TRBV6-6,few,TGTGCCAGCAGTTACGGGACAGAGCAGTTCTTC,CASSYGTEQFF
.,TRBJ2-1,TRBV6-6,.,TGTGCCAGTTGGACTGGGCATGAGCAGTTCTTC,CASWTGHEQFF